The 6 T cell receptor beta chains in this list originate from one sample, sequenced in a study of T cells in Graves' hyperthyroidism and ophthalmopathy. RNA transcripts yielded amplified TCR beta CDR3 regions. With the HTBI primer set, the TCR CDR3 went through a first round of RT-PCR. MiXCR, run by TCRdb on the multiplex PCR reads, gives a single entry per CDR3 protein. The profile covers more than 300,000 distinct CDR3 sequences, with approximately 18% appearing a single time and around a third taken by the ten largest. The sample consisted of blood. The source of these receptors is a woman in her 30s with Graves' hyperthyroidism that later progressed to Graves' ophthalmopathy.

The table lists this clonotype with many counts. This chain connects TRBV20-1 to TRBJ2-5; unclear D gene. The germline CDR1 and CDR2 sequences are DFQATT and SNEGSKA (reference sequence). V was cut by 5 bases and J by 1 base, with 11 bases left in between. The CDR3 sequence is 13 residues long. CDR3 in DNA: TGCAGTGCTCTCGGGCCCGGCCAAGAGACCCAGTACTTC. It translates to CSALGPGQETQYF.

The sample holds many counts of this clonotype. The V gene is TRBV7-8, the J gene TRBJ2-1; TRBD1 or TRBD2 may be the D gene (5 bases each). V gave up 4 bases and J gave up 8 bases, with 24 bases separating them. CDR1 is SGHVS, CDR2 FQNEAQ, per germline. CDR3 length: 17 residues. The CDR3 nucleotides are TGTGCCAGCAGCTATTTAAATCCGGGACCGGGTTTCGATGAGCAGTTCTTC. Residues: CASSYLNPGPGFDEQFF.

This clonotype was counted many times. V is TRBV5-5 and J is TRBJ2-5; unclear D gene. The CDR3 totals 17 residues. CDR1 is SGHKS and CDR2 is YYEKEE in the germline V gene (reference sequence). V lost 1 base and J 5 bases, leaving 21 bases between the germline ends. The CDR3: CASSLSLFGVGRETQYF. The CDR3 region has the DNA TGTGCCAGCAGCTTGTCTTTATTTGGTGTGGGAAGGGAGACCCAGTACTTC.

This clonotype was counted ten times or more. This rearrangement joins TRBV11-2 to TRBJ1-6, with unresolved D. This CDR3 is 15 amino acids long. The germline CDR1 and CDR2 sequences are SGHAT and FQNNGV. V lost 0 bases and J 6 bases, leaving 9 bases between the germline ends. Here the CDR3 reads CASSLDLASNSPLHF. CDR3 coding DNA: TGTGCCAGCAGCTTAGATTTGGCCAGTAATTCACCCCTCCACTTT.

The sample holds a few counts of this clonotype. The V and J genes are TRBV28 and TRBJ2-7, with TRBD1 identical over 7 bases. The germline CDR1 and CDR2 sequences are MDHEN and SYDVKM. The CDR3 covers 16 residues. Losses at the gene ends were 6 bases for V and 0 bases for J; bases not matched to a gene: 11. CDR3 sequence: CASSVTGARGSYEQYF. CDR3 DNA sequence: TGTGCCAGCAGCGTTACAGGGGCAAGGGGCTCCTACGAGCAGTACTTC.

As regards this clonotype: This could be a read error, since a much larger clone is one nucleotide away. This rearrangement joins TRBV20-1 to TRBJ2-1, with D unresolved. This CDR3 region has 15 residues. Trimming pared 0 bases from V and 6 bases from J, leaving 15 bases between. CDR1 and CDR2 from the germline V gene are DFQATT and SNEGSKA (reference sequence). CDR3 in DNA: TGCAGTGCTAGAGATTCGGCGAGTTCTTTCAATGAGCAGTTCTTC. Protein product: CSARDSASSFNEQFF.